This TCR beta chain was sequenced in a study of identical twins. Study results and caveats: Not following the same donors, the study drew its conclusions from cross-sectional statistical analysis.

V shed 7 bases and J shed 6 bases, with 15 bases lying between them. The CDR3 extends over 13 amino acids. Germline V lookup: CDR1 SGHRS, CDR2 YFSETQ. Healthy Caucasians, and only they, were the donors. Carrying unique molecular identifiers, the cDNA also gained a universal primer site through template switching. TCRdb passed the 5' RACE reads through MiXCR, listing each CDR3 protein once. The sample contains around 220,000 distinct CDR3 sequences, over 13% of which appear only once. As for this clonotype: The antigen is unknown.

This receptor was taken from a woman younger than 30 in good health. The gene calls are TRBV5-1 and TRBJ2-3; a weak D match, TRBD1 (7 bases). The sequencing input was memory (CD45RO+) T cells sorted from blood. CDR3: CASSGGGSDTQYF. The DNA of the CDR3 is TGCGCCAGCTCCGGAGGGGGCTCGGATACGCAGTATTTT.